This T cell receptor beta chain is drawn from a study of cytomegalovirus exposure and HLA in healthy donors. Study-wide results and limits: V- and J-gene trimming in TCR beta was tied to a missense DCLRE1C variant by an analysis performed later. Listed as cytomegalovirus-associated were over 150 TCR beta chains.

Amplification used 60 Vbeta primers and 13 Jbeta primers. Under the authors' procedure: Later, an analysis found some 80 million unique TCR beta chains, and roughly 9.9 million of these were shared. This table comes from immunoSEQ multiplex PCR, and its TCRdb copy is limited to in-frame clones, with some not included. V and J calls and clone size come straight from that table; D and trimming were deduced from the DNA. This repertoire includes approximately 80,000 clones. Regarding this clone: The antigen remains undetermined.

Trimming shortened V by 1 base and J by 7 bases, and 16 bases separated the two germline ends. CDR3 length equals 15 residues. CDR1 and CDR2 from the germline V gene are LNHDA and SQIVND (reference sequence). This receptor was taken from a woman younger than 45 in good health and CMV-seronegative. The chain carries TRBV19 and TRBJ2-5; maybe TRBD2 (7 bases). Sequencing was carried out using PBMCs. The CDR3 region is CASSIGGGGSGTQYF. In DNA, the CDR3 is TGTGCCAGTAGTATAGGGGGGGGCGGCTCCGGGACCCAGTACTTC.